This TCR beta chain emerged from a study of blood T cell repertoires in COVID-19. At the level of the study: PBMCs, B-cell-depleted T cells, or T cells were the source of the cDNA or gDNA that made up the material.

V was clipped by 5 bases and J by 5 bases; unmatched bases: 8. Per germline, CDR1 SGHNT and CDR2 YENEEA. CDR3 length equals 15 residues. How the authors handled the data: Using reference gene primer amplification, nucleated cell counts were estimated. Here immunoSEQ multiplex PCR was the method, and the copy in TCRdb shows in-frame clones only, minus some. From that table come the V and J calls and clone size; the DNA was used to work out D and trimming. The table records 180,000 or so clones, 65% to 85% of them present only once. The source of this sequence is a human donor with acute or convalescent COVID-19. The donor label of this sample is uncertain. Sequencing was carried out using peripheral blood. The chain is built from TRBV11-3 and TRBJ2-5; 10 positions match TRBD2. CDR3 DNA sequence: TGTGCCAGCAGCCCCTCTAGCGGGAGTTGGGAGACCCAGTACTTC. This gives the protein CASSPSSGSWETQYF. The full variable domain, with the rest looked up from reference TRBV11-3 and TRBJ2-5, is EAGVVQSPRYKIIEKKQPVAFWCNPISGHNTLYWYLQNLGQGPELLIRYENEEAVDDSQLPKDRFSAERLKGVDSTLKIQPAELGDSAVYLCASSPSSGSWETQYFGPGTRLLVL.